This TCR beta chain emerged from a study of beta chain features in type 1 diabetes. Overall study findings and caveats: Here, the possible influence of HLA type (on TCRB rearrangement) remained unresolved. Naive, central memory and Treg TCRB repertoires appeared more alike in patients than in healthy donors. With patients and controls alike, PCR might favor shorter templates to an equal degree.

Using CD45RO/CCR7/CD25/CD127/CD95/CD27, CD4+ naive, central memory, regulatory and stem cell-like memory cells were sorted. With 7 bases removed from V and 4 bases from J, the gap between germline ends came to 14 bases. The germline CDR1 and CDR2 sequences are MDHEN and SYDVKM. The CDR3 is made up of 15 amino acids. This clone appeared a few times. Its antigen is not identified. Expressed TCRB transcripts were sequenced, since all the RNA that had been isolated was reverse transcribed. Sequencing was performed with immunoSEQ multiplex PCR; in TCRdb, only in-frame clones are kept and a portion is missing. The data show around 500,000 clones, about an eighth seen once.

The sequencing sample was made of naive CD4+ T cells from blood. This clonotype originated in a woman between 18 and 29 years old in good health. The J gene is TRBJ2-6, the V gene TRBV28; weak D call: TRBD2 (5 bases). CDR3 region: CASNERGPGANVLTF. As DNA, the CDR3 is TGTGCCAGCAACGAGAGAGGGCCCGGGGCCAACGTCCTGACTTTC.